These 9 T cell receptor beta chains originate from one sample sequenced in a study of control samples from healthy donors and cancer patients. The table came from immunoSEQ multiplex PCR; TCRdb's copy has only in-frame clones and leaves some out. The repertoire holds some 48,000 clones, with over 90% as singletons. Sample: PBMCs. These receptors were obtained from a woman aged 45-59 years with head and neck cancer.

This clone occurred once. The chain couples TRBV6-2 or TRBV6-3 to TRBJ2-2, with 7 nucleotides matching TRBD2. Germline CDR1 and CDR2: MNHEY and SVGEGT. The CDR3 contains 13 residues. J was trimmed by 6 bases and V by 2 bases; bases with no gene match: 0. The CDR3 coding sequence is TGTGCCAGCAGTTACGGGAGGGCCGGGGAGCTGTTTTTT. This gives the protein CASSYGRAGELFF.

Here the CDR3 DNA reads TGTGCCTGGAAGGGACAGACCTCTAACTATGGCTACACCTTC. This sequence encodes CAWKGQTSNYGYTF. The V gene is TRBV30, the J gene TRBJ1-2; TRBD1 matches at 7 bases. The CDR3 length is 14 residues. The V gene end was trimmed by 4 bases and the J gene end by 0 bases; junction bases not matched to a gene: 5. Looked up from germline, CDR1 is GTSNPN and CDR2 is SVGIG (reference sequence). Complete variable domain (other parts from reference TRBV30 and TRBJ1-2): SQTIHQWPATLVQPVGSPLSLECTVEGTSNPNLYWYRQAAGRGLQLLFYSVGIGQISSEVPQNLSASRPQDRQFILSSKKLLLSDSGFYLCAWKGQTSNYGYTFGSGTRLTVV.

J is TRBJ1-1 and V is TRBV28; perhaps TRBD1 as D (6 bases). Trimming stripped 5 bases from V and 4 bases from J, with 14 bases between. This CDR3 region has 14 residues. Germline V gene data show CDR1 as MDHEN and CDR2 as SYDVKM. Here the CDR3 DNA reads TGTGCCAGCAGTCCCCAGGGGAGGGGCACTGAAGCTTTCTTT. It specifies CASSPQGRGTEAFF.

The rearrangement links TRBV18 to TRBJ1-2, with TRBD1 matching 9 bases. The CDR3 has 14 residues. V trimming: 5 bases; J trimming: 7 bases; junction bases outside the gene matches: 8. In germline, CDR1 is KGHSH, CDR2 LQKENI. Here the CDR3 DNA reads TGTGCCAGCTCATATGGACAGGGGCCGGGTGGCTACACCTTC. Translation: CASSYGQGPGGYTF.

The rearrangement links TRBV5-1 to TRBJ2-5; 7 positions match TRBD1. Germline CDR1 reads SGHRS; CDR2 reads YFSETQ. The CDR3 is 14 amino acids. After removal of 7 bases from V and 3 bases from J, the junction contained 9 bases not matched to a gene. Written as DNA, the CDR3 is TGCGCCAGCTCCTTGGGACAGATCAAAGAGACCCAGTACTTC. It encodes CASSLGQIKETQYF.

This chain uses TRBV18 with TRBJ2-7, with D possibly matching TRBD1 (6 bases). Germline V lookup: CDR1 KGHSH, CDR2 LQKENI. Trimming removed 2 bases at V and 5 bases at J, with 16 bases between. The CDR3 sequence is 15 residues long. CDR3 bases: TGTGCCAGCTCACCAATTTACAGGGATCCCCACGAGCAGTACTTC. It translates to CASSPIYRDPHEQYF.

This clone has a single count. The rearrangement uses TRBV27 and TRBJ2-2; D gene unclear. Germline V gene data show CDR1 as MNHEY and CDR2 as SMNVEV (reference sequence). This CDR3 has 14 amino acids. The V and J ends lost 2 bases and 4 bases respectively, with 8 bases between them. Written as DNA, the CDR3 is TGTGCCAGCAGTTTAGGAATGAGCACCGGGGAGCTGTTTTTT. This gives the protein CASSLGMSTGELFF.

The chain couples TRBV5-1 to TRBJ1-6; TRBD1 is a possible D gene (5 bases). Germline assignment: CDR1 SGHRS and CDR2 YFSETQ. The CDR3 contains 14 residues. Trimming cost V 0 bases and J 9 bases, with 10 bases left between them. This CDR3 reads CASSLVAGSSPLHF. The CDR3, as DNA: TGCGCCAGCAGCTTGGTCGCAGGGAGTTCACCCCTCCACTTT.

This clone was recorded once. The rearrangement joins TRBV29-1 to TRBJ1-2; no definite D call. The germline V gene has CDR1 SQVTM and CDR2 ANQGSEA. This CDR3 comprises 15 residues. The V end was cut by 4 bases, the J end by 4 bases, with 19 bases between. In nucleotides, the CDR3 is TGCAGCGTTGGACCCTCGGCGGGTTTGGGCTATGGCTACACCTTC. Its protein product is CSVGPSAGLGYGYTF.